This entry describes one T cell receptor (beta chain). Its specificity is unknown. This entry is derived from a study of blood T cells in healthy people across ages. Study-wide results and limits: It was not known whether donors were CMV positive (a possible confounder of expanded clonotype changes). Naive CD4+ cell counts and diversity both ran higher in long-lived than in aged donors.

Primed by a sample-barcoded 5' primer and a J-beta primer mix, a second PCR proceeded for about 7 to 11 cycles. In TCRdb, the 5' RACE reads were re-called with MiXCR into one record per CDR3 protein. The sample contains 1.5 million to 2 million distinct CDR3 sequences, about 39% of which appear only once. The study recruited healthy Caucasian donors from Russia who were aged about 6 to 95. Specimen: blood. This TCR derives from a human donor in good health.

CDR3 protein: CASSTDRGHNQPQHF. The CDR3 bases are TGTGCCAGCAGCACGGACAGGGGACATAATCAGCCCCAGCATTTT. This chain joins TRBV6-2 or TRBV6-3 and TRBJ1-5; 9 bases match TRBD1. This CDR3 is built from 15 residues. The ends lost 6 bases at V and 4 bases at J; junction bases unmatched: 7. Germline values: CDR1 MNHEY, CDR2 SVGEGT.